This T cell receptor (beta chain) came from a study of T cell repertoires in cytomegalovirus infection. Study details: The authors relied on CMV epitopes, both recently identified HLA-C-restricted and well-studied HLA-B-restricted. TCR beta signatures that were public indicated CMV infection and matching HLA type. Overall study results and limits: The ex vivo response was dominated by HLA-C-restricted CMV-specific TCR beta clonotypes.

TCRdb called the reads again in MiXCR, with one record for every CDR3 protein. The data contain 750,000 to 950,000 distinct CDR3 sequences, about 28% of them seen just once; the ten biggest clones take up approximately 14%. With respect to this clonotype: What it binds is not known.

CDR3 length: 15 amino acids. V shed 4 bases, J shed 5 bases, and the junction held 6 bases outside the gene matches. CDR1 and CDR2 from the germline V gene are PRHDT and FYEKMQ (reference sequence). The sample here was cultured CD8+ T cells from PBMCs, taken from culture after CMV antigen stimulation. The sequence derives from a human donor in good health (CMV status not recorded). Some clones in this sample may be carry-over from other donors' samples. The chain recombines TRBV13 with TRBJ2-7; 12 nucleotides align to TRBD1. The CDR3 is CASSSRDRGLHEQYF. Here the CDR3 DNA reads TGTGCCAGCAGCTCCCGGGACAGGGGGCTTCACGAGCAGTACTTC.